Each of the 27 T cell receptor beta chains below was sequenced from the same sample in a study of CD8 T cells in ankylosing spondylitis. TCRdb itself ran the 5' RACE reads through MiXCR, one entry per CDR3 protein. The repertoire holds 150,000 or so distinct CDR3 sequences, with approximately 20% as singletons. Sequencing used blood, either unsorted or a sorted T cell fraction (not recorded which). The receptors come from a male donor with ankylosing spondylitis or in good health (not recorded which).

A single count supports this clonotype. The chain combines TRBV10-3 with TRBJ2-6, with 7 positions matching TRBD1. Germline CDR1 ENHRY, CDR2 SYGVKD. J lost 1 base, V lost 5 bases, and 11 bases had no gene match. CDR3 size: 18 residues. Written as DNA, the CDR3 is TGTGCCATCAGTAAACACATCCTGGACAGGTCTGGGGCCAACGTCCTGACTTTC. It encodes CAISKHILDRSGANVLTF.

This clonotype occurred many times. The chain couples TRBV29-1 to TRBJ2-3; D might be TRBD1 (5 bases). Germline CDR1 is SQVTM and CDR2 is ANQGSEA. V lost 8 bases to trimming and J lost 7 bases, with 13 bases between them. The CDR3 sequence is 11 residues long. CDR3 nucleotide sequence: TGCAGCACGGCAGGGCGAAATACGCAGTATTTT. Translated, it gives CSTAGRNTQYF.

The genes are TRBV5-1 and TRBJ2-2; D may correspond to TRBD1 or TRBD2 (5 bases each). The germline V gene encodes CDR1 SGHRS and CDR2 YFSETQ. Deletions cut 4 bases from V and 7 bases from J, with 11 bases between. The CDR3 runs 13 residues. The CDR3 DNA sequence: TGCGCCAGCAGCCCATGGGGGAGCGGGGAGCTGTTTTTT. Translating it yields CASSPWGSGELFF.

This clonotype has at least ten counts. The CDR3 nucleotides are TGTGCCAGCAGTTCCCGGACAGCCCGGGAGGTTCCGTCAGACATTCAGTACTTC. Amino acid sequence: CASSSRTAREVPSDIQYF. The chain employs TRBV27 and TRBJ2-4; weak D call: TRBD2 (7 bases). There are 18 residues in the CDR3. Looked up from germline, CDR1 is MNHEY and CDR2 is SMNVEV (reference sequence). Trimming shortened V by 4 bases and J by 8 bases, and 27 bases separated the two germline ends.

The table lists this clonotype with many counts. CDR3 in DNA: TGCGCCAGCAGCGGAGACAGAAATCGGGCTGAAGCTTTCTTT. It translates to CASSGDRNRAEAFF. The chain uses TRBV5-1 and TRBJ1-1; D possibly corresponds to TRBD1 (5 bases). V shed 4 bases and J shed 6 bases, with 16 bases lying between them. Germline assignment: CDR1 SGHRS and CDR2 YFSETQ. CDR3 length: 14 residues.

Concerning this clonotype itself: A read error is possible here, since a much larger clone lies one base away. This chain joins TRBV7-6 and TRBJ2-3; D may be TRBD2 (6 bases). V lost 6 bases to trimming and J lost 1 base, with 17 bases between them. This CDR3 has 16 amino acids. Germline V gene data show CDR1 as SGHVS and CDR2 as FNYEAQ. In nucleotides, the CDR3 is TGTGCCAGCAGACCCCCAAGGTGGGGGGGCACAGATACGCAGTATTTT. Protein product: CASRPPRWGGTDTQYF.

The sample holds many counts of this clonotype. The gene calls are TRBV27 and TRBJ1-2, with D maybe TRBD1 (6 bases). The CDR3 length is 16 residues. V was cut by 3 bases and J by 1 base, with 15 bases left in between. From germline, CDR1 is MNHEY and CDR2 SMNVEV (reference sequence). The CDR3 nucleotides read TGTGCCAGCAGTTTTCTCCAGGGGCCCTATAACTATGGCTACACCTTC. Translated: CASSFLQGPYNYGYTF.

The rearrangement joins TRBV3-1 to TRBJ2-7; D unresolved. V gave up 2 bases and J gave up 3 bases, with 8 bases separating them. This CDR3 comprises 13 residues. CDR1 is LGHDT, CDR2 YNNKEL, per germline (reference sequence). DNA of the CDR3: TGTGCCAGCAGCCAAAAAGGGCTCTACGAGCAGTACTTC. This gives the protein CASSQKGLYEQYF.

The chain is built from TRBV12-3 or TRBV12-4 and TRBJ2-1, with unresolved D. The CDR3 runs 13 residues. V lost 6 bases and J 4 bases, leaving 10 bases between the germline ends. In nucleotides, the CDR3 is TGTGCCAGCAGCTCACTTCGGTACAATGAGCAGTTCTTC. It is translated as CASSSLRYNEQFF.

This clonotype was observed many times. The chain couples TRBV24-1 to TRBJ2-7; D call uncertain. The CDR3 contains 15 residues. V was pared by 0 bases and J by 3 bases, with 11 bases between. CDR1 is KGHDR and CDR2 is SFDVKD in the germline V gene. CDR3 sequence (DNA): TGTGCCACCAGTGATTTGGCGGAGAGGAACTACGAGCAGTACTTC. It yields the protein CATSDLAERNYEQYF.

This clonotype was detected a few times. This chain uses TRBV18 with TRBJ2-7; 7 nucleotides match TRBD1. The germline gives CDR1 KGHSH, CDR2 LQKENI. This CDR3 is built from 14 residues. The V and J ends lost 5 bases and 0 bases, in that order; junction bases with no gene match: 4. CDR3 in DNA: TGTGCCAGCTCAACAGGGGCCCTCTCCTACGAGCAGTACTTC. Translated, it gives CASSTGALSYEQYF.

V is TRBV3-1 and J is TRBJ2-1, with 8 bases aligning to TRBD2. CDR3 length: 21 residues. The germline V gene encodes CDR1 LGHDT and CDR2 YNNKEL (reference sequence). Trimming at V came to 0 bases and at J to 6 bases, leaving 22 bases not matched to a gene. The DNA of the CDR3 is TGTGCCAGCAGCCAAGATGTCGAAAAGGGGGTTGGGACTAGTTTCTTCAATGAGCAGTTCTTC. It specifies CASSQDVEKGVGTSFFNEQFF.

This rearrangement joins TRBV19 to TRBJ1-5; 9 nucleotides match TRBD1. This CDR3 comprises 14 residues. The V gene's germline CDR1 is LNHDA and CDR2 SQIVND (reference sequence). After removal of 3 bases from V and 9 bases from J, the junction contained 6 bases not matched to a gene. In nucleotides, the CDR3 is TGTGCCAGTAGTATGGACAGGGGAGAGGGGCCCCAGCATTTT. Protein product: CASSMDRGEGPQHF.

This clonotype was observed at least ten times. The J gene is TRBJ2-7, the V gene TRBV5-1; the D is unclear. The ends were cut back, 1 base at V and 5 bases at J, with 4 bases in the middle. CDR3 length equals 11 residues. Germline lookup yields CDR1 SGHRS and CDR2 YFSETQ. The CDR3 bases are TGCGCCAGCAGCTTGAGCCACGAGCAGTACTTC. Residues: CASSLSHEQYF.

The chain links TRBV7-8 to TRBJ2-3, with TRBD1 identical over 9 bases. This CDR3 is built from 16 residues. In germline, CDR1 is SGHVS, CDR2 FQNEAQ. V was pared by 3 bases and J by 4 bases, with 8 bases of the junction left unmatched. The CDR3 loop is CASSLDRGWRPDTQYF. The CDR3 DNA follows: TGTGCCAGCAGCTTGGACAGGGGATGGCGCCCAGATACGCAGTATTTT.

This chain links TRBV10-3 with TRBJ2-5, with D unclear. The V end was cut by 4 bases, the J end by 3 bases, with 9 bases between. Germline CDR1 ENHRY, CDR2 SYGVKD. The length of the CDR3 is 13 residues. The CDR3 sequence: CAISGGPEETQYF. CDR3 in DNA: TGTGCCATCAGTGGTGGGCCCGAAGAGACCCAGTACTTC.

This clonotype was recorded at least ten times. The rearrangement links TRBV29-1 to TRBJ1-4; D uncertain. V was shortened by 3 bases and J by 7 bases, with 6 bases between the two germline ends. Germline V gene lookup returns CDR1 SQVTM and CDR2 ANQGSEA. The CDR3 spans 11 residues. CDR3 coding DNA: TGCAGCGTTGACGCAAGTGAAAAACTGTTTTTT. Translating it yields CSVDASEKLFF.

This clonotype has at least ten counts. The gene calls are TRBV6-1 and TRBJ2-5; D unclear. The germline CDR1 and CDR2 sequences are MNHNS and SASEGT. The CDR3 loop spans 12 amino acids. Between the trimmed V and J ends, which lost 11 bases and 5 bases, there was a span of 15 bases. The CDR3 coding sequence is TGTGCCTCAGCAGACGGATTGGAGACCCAGTACTTC. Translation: CASADGLETQYF.

The CDR3 sequence is CASSSGGASNQPQHF. The CDR3, as DNA: TGTGCCAGCAGCTCTGGCGGGGCTAGCAATCAGCCCCAGCATTTT. The genes are TRBV11-2 and TRBJ1-5; weak D call: TRBD1 (5 bases). The CDR3 spans 15 residues. Trimming cost V 4 bases and J 0 bases, with 10 bases left between them. Germline-derived CDR1 and CDR2 are SGHAT and FQNNGV.

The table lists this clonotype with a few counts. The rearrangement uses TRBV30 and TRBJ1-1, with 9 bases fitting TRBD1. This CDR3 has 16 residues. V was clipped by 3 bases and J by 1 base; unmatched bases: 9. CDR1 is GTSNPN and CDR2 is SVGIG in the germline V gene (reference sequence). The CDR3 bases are TGTGCCTGGAGACGGGACAGGGCACTGGGGAACACTGAAGCTTTCTTT. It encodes CAWRRDRALGNTEAFF.

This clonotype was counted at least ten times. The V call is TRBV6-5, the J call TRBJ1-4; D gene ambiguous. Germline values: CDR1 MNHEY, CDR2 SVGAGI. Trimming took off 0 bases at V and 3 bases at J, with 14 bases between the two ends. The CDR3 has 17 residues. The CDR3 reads CASSYSVWTAANEKLFF. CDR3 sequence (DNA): TGTGCCAGCAGTTACTCAGTTTGGACGGCAGCTAATGAAAAACTGTTTTTT.

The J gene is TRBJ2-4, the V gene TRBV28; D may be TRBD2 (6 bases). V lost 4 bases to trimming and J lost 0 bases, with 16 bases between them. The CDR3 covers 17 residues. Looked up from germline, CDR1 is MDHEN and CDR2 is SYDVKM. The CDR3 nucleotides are TGTGCCAGCAGTTCCCGGGACTCAAACTTAGCCAAAAACATTCAGTACTTC. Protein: CASSSRDSNLAKNIQYF.

The CDR3 region is CSASRLAGNRAQFF. For the CDR3, the DNA is TGCAGTGCTAGTAGACTAGCGGGAAATCGTGCGCAGTTCTTC. The rearrangement joins TRBV20-1 to TRBJ2-1, with TRBD2 identical over 11 bases. The CDR3 runs 14 residues. Germline lookup yields CDR1 DFQATT and CDR2 SNEGSKA (reference sequence). Losses at the gene ends were 3 bases for V and 12 bases for J; bases not matched to a gene: 10.

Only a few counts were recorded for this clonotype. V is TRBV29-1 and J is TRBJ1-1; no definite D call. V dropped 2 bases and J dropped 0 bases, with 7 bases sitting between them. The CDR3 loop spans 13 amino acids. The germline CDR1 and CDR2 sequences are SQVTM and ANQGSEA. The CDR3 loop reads CSVELQLNTEAFF. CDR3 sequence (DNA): TGCAGCGTTGAACTGCAGTTGAACACTGAAGCTTTCTTT.

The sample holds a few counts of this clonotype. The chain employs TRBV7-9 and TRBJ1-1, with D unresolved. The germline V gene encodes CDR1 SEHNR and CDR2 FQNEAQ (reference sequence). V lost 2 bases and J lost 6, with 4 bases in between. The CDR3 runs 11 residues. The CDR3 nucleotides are TGTGCCAGCAGCTTACGGTCTGAAGCTTTCTTT. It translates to CASSLRSEAFF.

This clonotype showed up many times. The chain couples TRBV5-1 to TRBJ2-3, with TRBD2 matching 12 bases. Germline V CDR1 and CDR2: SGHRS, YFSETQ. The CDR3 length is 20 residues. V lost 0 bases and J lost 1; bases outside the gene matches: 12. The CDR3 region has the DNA TGCGCCAGCAGCTTGGCGGAGACTAGCGGGAGAGATTTCGGCACAGATACGCAGTATTTT. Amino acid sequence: CASSLAETSGRDFGTDTQYF.

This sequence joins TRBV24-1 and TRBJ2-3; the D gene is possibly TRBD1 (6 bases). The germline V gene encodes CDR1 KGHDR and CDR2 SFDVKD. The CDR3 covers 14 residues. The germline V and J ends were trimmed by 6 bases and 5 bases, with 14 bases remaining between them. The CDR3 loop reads CATSLQGLGDTQYF. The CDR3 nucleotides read TGTGCCACCAGTCTACAGGGTTTGGGAGATACGCAGTATTTT.